Below, one T cell receptor beta chain is given with its context. This clonotype was seen at least ten times. Which antigen it targets is not known. No much larger clone exists at a distance of one base, and base qualities are not known. Library preparation employed 5' RACE. The sequencing machine was a NextSeq 500. To correct for sequencing error and PCR bias, the TCR library protocol tagged individual cDNA molecules with unique molecular identifiers. Sequencing covered both TCR alpha and beta chains, and within each sample the abundances of alpha and beta sequences were tightly co-correlated. On the study's bioinformatics: Decombinator V4 was used to annotate the V gene, J gene and CDR3 of the TCR sequences. TCRs were defined as expanded if a significant change between any two time points was detected under a Poisson model with p below 0.0001. Abundances of TCRs were expressed as counts per million after normalisation to the total number of TCRs sequenced in each sample. TRAV1-2 paired with TRAJ12, TRAJ20 or TRAJ33 defined MAIT TCRs, while TRAV10 paired with TRAJ18 defined iNKT TCRs. VDJdb, accessed 1 November 2021, was searched for CMV, EBV and SARS-CoV-2 annotated TCRs, with TCRs annotated for multiple antigens excluded. TCRdb reworked the public reads: Q25 trimming with fastp, MiXCR clone assembly, productive beta chains retained. CDR3 protein duplicates are merged, each entry listing the most common genes and DNA. What appears here as the V and J calls and clone size reflects TCRdb's work, not the paper's. The sample includes 70,000 to 90,000 distinct CDR3 sequences, with roughly 12% observed a single time. The top ten hold roughly 3.6% of the sample.

This specimen belongs to a study of early T cells in non-severe SARS-CoV-2 infection (dated by TCRdb to the early 2020s). About the study as a whole: Bulk RNA from unsorted whole blood was used for TCR sequencing, so alpha and beta chains could not be paired. The investigation overall reported the following: Matching against VDJdb was skewed toward anti-spike CD8 responses, likely underestimated virus-specific expansions, and missed private and CD4 specificities.

Compared with germline, V lacks 5 bases and J lacks 10 bases; bases without a gene match: 7. The CDR3 starts with the cysteine, ends with the phenylalanine, and has 15 residues. Kept here is only the CDR3 DNA, which spans 45 bases and is read in frame from base 1. For CDR1 and CDR2, the germline V gene (reference sequence) lists SEHNR and FQNEAQ. Set within a cohort of healthcare workers in London, UK, this nested case-control study involved weekly PCR testing of nasopharyngeal swabs along with blood sampling. Healthcare workers were enrolled in the week of the UK lockdown, from 23 to 31 March 2020, and were followed every week for up to 16 weeks.

Input material: whole blood. The rearrangement combines TRBV7-9 with TRBJ2-1, with 14 bases aligning to TRBD2. The TCR sequence derives from an adult who was a healthcare worker with PCR-confirmed SARS-CoV-2 infection or an uninfected control (not recorded which). The DNA reads as follows: TGTGCCAGCAGCGGAGAGGGACTAGCGGGAGTGGAGCAGTTCTTC. Its coded protein is CASSGEGLAGVEQFF.